The 30 T cell receptor beta chains below all came from one sample that was sequenced in a study of CD8 T cells in ankylosing spondylitis. MiXCR was run by TCRdb on the 5' RACE reads, yielding one entry per CDR3 protein. The repertoire includes 150,000 to 200,000 distinct CDR3 sequences, 25% to 35% of them detected once, and 4.5% to 6% sits in the top ten. Sequenced input: synovial fluid, either unsorted or a sorted T cell fraction (not recorded which). These receptors were taken from a male donor with ankylosing spondylitis.

This clonotype was seen a few times. The chain uses TRBV7-6 and TRBJ1-1; D unclear. Germline CDR1 reads SGHVS; CDR2 reads FNYEAQ. CDR3 length equals 14 residues. V was pared by 3 bases and J by 7 bases, with 15 bases between. CDR3 in DNA: TGTGCCAGCAGCTTTAACGGTGACGTTGGTGAAGCTTTCTTT. Its protein is CASSFNGDVGEAFF.

The V and J genes are TRBV5-1 and TRBJ2-7; 10 nucleotides align to TRBD1. The V gene's germline CDR1 is SGHRS and CDR2 YFSETQ. The CDR3 sequence is 18 residues long. The V and J ends lost 0 bases and 1 base, in that order; junction bases with no gene match: 10. CDR3: CASSLAPATGGLSYEQYF. CDR3 nucleotide sequence: TGCGCCAGCAGCTTGGCGCCAGCGACAGGGGGCCTTTCCTACGAGCAGTACTTC.

This clonotype ranks as medium-sized (0.01 to 0.1%). The CDR3 region is CAWTHSSGNTIYF. CDR3 nucleotides: TGTGCCTGGACCCACAGCTCTGGAAACACCATATATTTT. The rearrangement joins TRBV30 to TRBJ1-3; D is ambiguous. Trimming pared 4 bases from V and 0 bases from J, leaving 7 bases between. This CDR3 region has 13 residues. Germline V CDR1 and CDR2: GTSNPN, SVGIG (reference sequence). The whole variable domain, filled in from reference TRBV30 and TRBJ1-3, reads SQTIHQWPATLVQPVGSPLSLECTVEGTSNPNLYWYRQAAGRGLQLLFYSVGIGQISSEVPQNLSASRPQDRQFILSSKKLLLSDSGFYLCAWTHSSGNTIYFGEGSWLTVV.

In its sample, this clonotype was seen once. The J gene is TRBJ2-1, the V gene TRBV12-3 or TRBV12-4; TRBD2 aligns across 11 bases. The CDR3 contains 18 residues. The trim removed 5 bases at V and 4 bases at J, leaving 13 bases unmatched. CDR3 nucleotide sequence: TGTGCCAGCAGTCCCGATCGATTAGCGGGGGGGCCATACAATGAGCAGTTCTTC. This gives the protein CASSPDRLAGGPYNEQFF.

The chain is built from TRBV20-1 and TRBJ1-2; unclear D gene. The ends were cut back, 0 bases at V and 4 bases at J, with 12 bases in the middle. Germline CDR1 reads DFQATT; CDR2 reads SNEGSKA (reference sequence). This CDR3 has 14 residues. The CDR3 sequence is CSARDYRAIYGYTF. For the CDR3, the DNA is TGCAGTGCTAGAGATTATAGGGCTATCTATGGCTACACCTTC.

This clonotype was seen ten or more times. The chain couples TRBV28 to TRBJ1-5; D gene ambiguous. CDR3 length: 14 amino acids. Germline V lookup: CDR1 MDHEN, CDR2 SYDVKM. V was shortened by 6 bases and J by 1 base, with 10 bases between the two germline ends. CDR3 sequence reads: CASRRVPSNQPQHF. DNA for the CDR3: TGTGCCAGCAGACGGGTACCCAGCAATCAGCCCCAGCATTTT.

There are many counts of this clonotype. This chain joins TRBV2 and TRBJ2-1; 7 nucleotides align to TRBD2. The CDR3 length is 17 residues. V shed 1 base and J 4 bases; nucleotides not matched to a gene: 10. From germline, CDR1 is SNHLY and CDR2 FYNNEI. CDR3 nucleotides: TGTGCCAGCAGTGAAGGGGAGGGACGTCGAATTTACAATGAGCAGTTCTTC. It yields the protein CASSEGEGRRIYNEQFF. Variable domain in full (rest from reference TRBV2 and TRBJ2-1): EPEVTQTPSHQVTQMGQEVILRCVPISNHLYFYWYRQILGQKVEFLVSFYNNEISEKSEIFDDQFSVERPDGSNFTLKIRSTKLEDSAMYFCASSEGEGRRIYNEQFFGPGTRLTVL.

This clonotype was found many times. J is TRBJ1-1 and V is TRBV7-6; D unclear. Per germline, CDR1 SGHVS and CDR2 FNYEAQ. This CDR3 region has 16 residues. The V gene lost 5 bases and the J gene lost 3 bases, with 19 bases spanning the gap. This CDR3 is CASSPQSGRVDTEAFF. Here the CDR3 DNA reads TGTGCCAGCAGCCCCCAGTCGGGTAGGGTAGACACTGAAGCTTTCTTT.

The chain has TRBV30 and TRBJ2-3, with TRBD1 matching over 9 bases. The CDR3 loop spans 14 amino acids. J was trimmed by 0 bases and V by 5 bases; bases with no gene match: 3. Per the germline V gene, CDR1 is GTSNPN and CDR2 is SVGIG (reference sequence). CDR3 nucleotide sequence: TGTGCCTGGGGGGGACAGGGAAGCACAGATACGCAGTATTTT. Its protein is CAWGGQGSTDTQYF.

V gene TRBV18 combines with J gene TRBJ1-1; D uncertain. This CDR3 is 18 amino acids long. Germline V gene lookup returns CDR1 KGHSH and CDR2 LQKENI. V lost 3 bases to trimming and J lost 5 bases, with 25 bases between them. CDR3 nucleotides: TGTGCCAGCTCACCCCTTGATGGGGAAAGAACAAAGAATACTGAAGCTTTCTTT. It yields the protein CASSPLDGERTKNTEAFF.

This clonotype was detected ten times or more. The rearrangement uses TRBV15 and TRBJ1-3; maybe TRBD1 (5 bases). This CDR3 spans 15 amino acids. The germline V gene encodes CDR1 LNHNV and CDR2 YYDKDF (reference sequence). V was clipped by 1 base and J by 1 base, with 8 bases between them. As DNA, the CDR3 is TGTGCCACCAGCAGAGCTTCAGGGTCTGGAAACACCATATATTTT. This codes for CATSRASGSGNTIYF.

The chain joins TRBV7-2 to TRBJ2-1; 7 nucleotides line up with TRBD2. V trimming: 1 base; J trimming: 1 base; junction bases outside the gene matches: 4. In germline, CDR1 is SGHTA, CDR2 FQGNSA. This CDR3 region has 16 residues. CDR3 bases: TGTGCCAGCAGCTTAGACGCAGCGGGGTCCTACAATGAGCAGTTCTTC. It encodes CASSLDAAGSYNEQFF.

This clonotype came up many times. This chain joins TRBV12-3 or TRBV12-4 and TRBJ1-5, with unresolved D. This CDR3 region has 16 residues. Trimming took 3 bases from V and 2 from J, leaving 14 bases between them. CDR3 amino acids: CASSFTGARGNQPQHF. The CDR3 bases are TGTGCCAGCAGTTTCACCGGTGCCAGAGGCAATCAGCCCCAGCATTTT.

This sequence joins TRBV4-2 and TRBJ2-3; TRBD2 matches 13 bases. This CDR3 contains 19 residues. Germline V lookup: CDR1 LGHNA, CDR2 YNFKEQ. The V and J ends lost 4 bases and 2 bases, in that order; junction bases with no gene match: 12. The CDR3, as DNA: TGTGCCAGCAGCCGTAAGACCCCGGGACTAGCGGGACACACAGATACGCAGTATTTT. Translating it yields CASSRKTPGLAGHTDTQYF.

There are many counts of this clonotype. The chain is built from TRBV12-3 or TRBV12-4 and TRBJ2-1; D is possibly TRBD2 (6 bases). The CDR3 length is 11 residues. V dropped 3 bases and J dropped 15 bases, with 12 bases sitting between them. The CDR3 loop reads CASSFGQGGFF. The CDR3 bases are TGTGCCAGCAGTTTCGGGCAGGGAGGGTTCTTC.

The V gene is TRBV2, the J gene TRBJ1-1, with TRBD1 as a possible D gene (5 bases). The CDR3 is 13 amino acids. V lost 4 bases and J lost 1, with 7 bases in between. Germline V gene sequence: CDR1 SNHLY, CDR2 FYNNEI. CDR3 bases: TGTGCCAGCAGTGGACAGCCGAACACTGAAGCTTTCTTT. Translating gives CASSGQPNTEAFF.

The chain recombines TRBV9 with TRBJ2-3; D perhaps matches TRBD2 (5 bases). Per germline, CDR1 SGDLS and CDR2 YYNGEE. CDR3 length: 15 residues. The ends were cut back, 0 bases at V and 0 bases at J, with 8 bases in the middle. CDR3 residues: CASSVVWTSTDTQYF. DNA for the CDR3: TGTGCCAGCAGCGTAGTGTGGACTAGCACAGATACGCAGTATTTT.

Concerning this clonotype: Possible read error: a much larger clone is one base away. The CDR3 loop is CASSCDGHNEKLFF. The CDR3 nucleotides read TGTGCCAGCAGCTGTGACGGTCATAATGAAAAACTGTTTTTT. The chain joins TRBV5-5 to TRBJ1-4; unclear D gene. The CDR3 is made up of 14 amino acids. V was pared by 3 bases and J by 4 bases, with 10 bases between. Germline lookup yields CDR1 SGHKS and CDR2 YYEKEE (reference sequence).

This chain links TRBV29-1 with TRBJ2-7; 8 bases align to TRBD1. This CDR3 region has 13 residues. Trimming removed 7 bases from V and 5 bases from J; junction bases left unmatched: 10. The germline V gene encodes CDR1 SQVTM and CDR2 ANQGSEA. The CDR3 DNA follows: TGCAGCGGCAAGCAGGGGGCGCGGGACGAGCAGTACTTC. Its translation: CSGKQGARDEQYF.

The chain combines TRBV6-1 with TRBJ1-5, with D uncertain. V was clipped by 6 bases and J by 3 bases, with 12 bases between them. The CDR3 sequence is 14 residues long. Per the germline V gene, CDR1 is MNHNS and CDR2 is SASEGT. The CDR3 region has the DNA TGTGCCAGCAGGGACGACACCTACAATCAGCCCCAGCATTTT. Amino acid sequence: CASRDDTYNQPQHF.

This clonotype was observed a handful of times. The genes are TRBV6-1 and TRBJ1-1; a weak D match, TRBD1 (5 bases). V gave up 6 bases and J gave up 1 base, with 15 bases separating them. This CDR3 has 15 residues. Germline V CDR1 and CDR2: MNHNS, SASEGT. The CDR3: CASRGAGAGNTEAFF. The CDR3 nucleotides read TGTGCCAGCAGGGGAGCTGGGGCGGGGAACACTGAAGCTTTCTTT.

The chain employs TRBV20-1 and TRBJ2-5; D not resolved. Germline V gives CDR1 DFQATT, CDR2 SNEGSKA (reference sequence). V shed 3 bases and J shed 4 bases, with 15 bases lying between them. This CDR3 has 14 amino acids. The CDR3 coding sequence is TGCAGTGCTAGGCCCCGGGCTCTTGGAGAGACCCAGTACTTC. Encoded protein: CSARPRALGETQYF.

This clonotype was recorded a few times. The chain couples TRBV7-2 to TRBJ2-3; D is unresolved. The V gene lost 5 bases and the J gene lost 4 bases, with 16 bases spanning the gap. Germline V gene lookup returns CDR1 SGHTA and CDR2 FQGNSA. The CDR3 runs to 15 residues. The CDR3 loop is CASSLDPPPADTQYF. In DNA, the CDR3 is TGTGCCAGCAGCCTCGACCCACCACCAGCAGATACGCAGTATTTT.

The chain has TRBV15 and TRBJ1-2; D uncertain. The CDR3 sequence is 13 residues long. CDR1 and CDR2 from the germline V gene are LNHNV and YYDKDF (reference sequence). V lost 1 base, J lost 3 bases, and 6 bases lay in between. The CDR3 protein is CATSRVRDYGYTF. The DNA for the CDR3 is TGTGCCACCAGCAGAGTACGGGACTATGGCTACACCTTC.

The sample holds one count of this clonotype. The rearrangement joins TRBV5-1 to TRBJ1-6, with D maybe TRBD1 (6 bases). V lost 0 bases to trimming and J lost 7 bases, with 11 bases between them. The CDR3 consists of 15 residues. Germline CDR1 is SGHRS and CDR2 is YFSETQ. The CDR3 protein is CASSLAQGWNSPLHF. As DNA, the CDR3 is TGCGCCAGCAGCTTGGCACAGGGTTGGAATTCACCCCTCCACTTT.

This clonotype has more than one count but fewer than ten. The chain is built from TRBV6-1 and TRBJ1-5; D gene unclear. CDR1 MNHNS and CDR2 SASEGT come from the germline V gene. With 7 bases removed from V and 0 bases from J, the gap between germline ends came to 10 bases. This CDR3 region has 14 residues. In DNA form, the CDR3 reads TGTGCCAGCACAGCTACTTATAGCAATCAGCCCCAGCATTTT. This encodes CASTATYSNQPQHF.

This clonotype was counted only a few times. The CDR3 bases are TGTGCCACCAGCAGAGAGGGTTCGGGAGCCAAAAACATTCAGTACTTC. It codes for CATSREGSGAKNIQYF. This rearrangement joins TRBV15 to TRBJ2-4; D is ambiguous. This CDR3 has 16 amino acids. V lost 0 bases and J 0 bases, leaving 9 bases between the germline ends. Germline V gene lookup returns CDR1 LNHNV and CDR2 YYDKDF (reference sequence).

The chain is built from TRBV12-3 or TRBV12-4 and TRBJ1-1, with D perhaps TRBD1 (5 bases). Trimming shortened V by 2 bases and J by 11 bases, and 9 bases separated the two germline ends. CDR3 length equals 11 residues. CDR3 bases: TGTGCCAGCAGTTTACGGGGCATGGCTTTCTTT. This sequence encodes CASSLRGMAFF.

J is TRBJ1-1 and V is TRBV5-1; tentatively, D is TRBD1 (6 bases). The V end was cut by 5 bases, the J end by 1 base, with 18 bases between. This CDR3 is built from 16 residues. Germline CDR1 and CDR2: SGHRS and YFSETQ. The CDR3 DNA sequence: TGCGCCAGCAGTTTCCTGGAGAGCAGGGGGAACACTGAAGCTTTCTTT. This translates into CASSFLESRGNTEAFF. Full variable domain (remainder filled in from reference TRBV5-1 and TRBJ1-1): KAGVTQTPRYLIKTRGQQVTLSCSPISGHRSVSWYQQTPGQGLQFLFEYFSETQRNKGNFPGRFSGRQFSNSRSEMNVSTLELGDSALYLCASSFLESRGNTEAFFGQGTRLTVV.

This clonotype was detected only a few times. The genes are TRBV10-3 and TRBJ2-2; D gene unclear. This CDR3 region has 14 residues. The V and J ends lost 2 bases and 4 bases respectively, with 8 bases between them. Per germline, CDR1 ENHRY and CDR2 SYGVKD. The CDR3 DNA reads as TGTGCCATCAGTGAGGTCCGGGCCACCGGGGAGCTGTTTTTT. Translated, it gives CAISEVRATGELFF.